This passage covers 5 T cell receptor beta chains from one sample sequenced in a study of beta chain features in type 1 diabetes. Sequenced material consisted of expressed TCRB transcripts (all of the isolated RNA was reverse transcribed). Method: immunoSEQ multiplex PCR; TCRdb's copy keeps in-frame clones and lacks some. The table includes around 350,000 clones, around 13% detected once. The sequenced material came from naive CD4+ T cells from blood. These receptors were obtained from a man aged 18 to 35 in good health.

This clone was picked up a small number of times. The chain couples TRBV9 to TRBJ2-3; 7 positions agree with TRBD1. CDR3 size: 15 residues. CDR1 and CDR2 from the germline V gene are SGDLS and YYNGEE. The V segment lost 3 bases and the J segment 2 bases; nucleotides outside the gene matches: 6. The CDR3 sequence is CASSGRDRHTDTQYF. The CDR3 DNA is TGTGCCAGCAGCGGCCGGGACAGACACACAGATACGCAGTATTTT. Complete variable domain (other parts from reference TRBV9 and TRBJ2-3): DSGVTQTPKHLITATGQRVTLRCSPRSGDLSVYWYQQSLDQGLQFLIQYYNGEERAKGNILERFSAQQFPDLHSELNLSSLELGDSALYFCASSGRDRHTDTQYFGPGTRLTVL.

The rearrangement uses TRBV5-1 and TRBJ2-4; tentative D call: TRBD2 (5 bases). V shed 2 bases and J shed 0 bases, with 15 bases lying between them. The germline V gene encodes CDR1 SGHRS and CDR2 YFSETQ. CDR3 length: 17 residues. Here the CDR3 DNA reads TGCGCCAGCAGCTTCATAAGGGCCGGGATAGCCAAAAACATTCAGTACTTC. This sequence encodes CASSFIRAGIAKNIQYF.

This clone was seen only a few times. V gene TRBV29-1 combines with J gene TRBJ1-1, with TRBD1 as a possible D gene (5 bases). Germline lookup yields CDR1 SQVTM and CDR2 ANQGSEA. V was trimmed by 7 bases and J by 1 base, leaving 13 bases between them. CDR3 length equals 13 residues. The CDR3 coding sequence is TGCAGCGGAGCGGGGCAGACGAACACTGAAGCTTTCTTT. Its protein product is CSGAGQTNTEAFF.

This sequence joins TRBV5-4 and TRBJ1-1; weak D call: TRBD1 (6 bases). V was trimmed by 2 bases and J by 3 bases, leaving 11 bases between them. Germline V gene data show CDR1 as SGHNT and CDR2 as YYREEE (reference sequence). The CDR3 runs to 14 residues. CDR3 protein: CASSLGGGDTEAFF. The DNA of the CDR3 is TGTGCCAGCAGCTTAGGAGGGGGGGACACTGAAGCTTTCTTT.

At least ten counts were recorded for this clone. This rearrangement joins TRBV7-9 to TRBJ1-5, with D possibly being TRBD1 (6 bases). The CDR3 runs 13 residues. Trimming pared 5 bases from V and 1 base from J, leaving 6 bases between. Germline V gene lookup returns CDR1 SEHNR and CDR2 FQNEAQ (reference sequence). This chain's CDR3 is CASSDRSNQPQHF. For the CDR3, the DNA is TGTGCCAGCAGCGACAGGAGCAATCAGCCCCAGCATTTT.